The 17 T cell receptor beta chains listed next were all sequenced from one sample in a study of T cells in Graves' hyperthyroidism and ophthalmopathy (dated by TCRdb to the late 2010s). To prepare the library, multiplex PCR was applied. Sequencing was performed on an Illumina HiSeq 2000. TCR beta CDR3 regions were amplified from RNA transcripts. A first-round RT-PCR of the TCR CDR3 used the HTBI primer set with the Qiagen OneStep RT-PCR kit. In TCRdb, the public reads were trimmed at Q25 with fastp and aligned with MiXCR, with productive beta chains retained. For every CDR3 protein sequence, its rows merge into one entry that carries the most common genes and DNA. This sample comprises approximately 400,000 distinct CDR3 sequences, over 11% of them detected only once. The ten largest clonotypes hold around 28% of the sample. Specimen: blood. The receptor source for this set is a man aged 50 to 60 with Graves' ophthalmopathy.

The chain carries TRBV12-3 or TRBV12-4 and TRBJ2-3, with D perhaps TRBD1 (5 bases). This CDR3 has 14 residues. Trimming removed 7 bases at V and 6 bases at J, with 17 bases between. CDR3: CASIVLGAGDTQYF. CDR3 in DNA: TGTGCCAGCATCGTGTTAGGGGCAGGGGATACGCAGTATTTT.

This clonotype came up a few times. V is TRBV7-2 and J is TRBJ2-2, with 10 positions matching TRBD2. CDR1 SGHTA and CDR2 FQGNSA come from the germline V gene. V was clipped by 0 bases and J by 5 bases; unmatched bases: 3. This CDR3 region has 16 residues. Written as DNA, the CDR3 is TGTGCCAGCAGCTTAGCGCCTAGCGGGAGTACCGGGGAGCTGTTTTTT. Encoded protein: CASSLAPSGSTGELFF.

The chain carries TRBV6-5 and TRBJ2-1; D gene ambiguous. V shed 1 base and J shed 5 bases, with 21 bases lying between them. The V gene's germline CDR1 is MNHEY and CDR2 SVGAGI. The CDR3 has 18 amino acids. The CDR3 DNA sequence: TGTGCCAGCAGTTACTTGGGCCGTATCCCTCCACAACACAATGAGCAGTTCTTC. Encoded protein: CASSYLGRIPPQHNEQFF.

Ten or more counts support this clonotype. The CDR3 nucleotides read TGTGCCAGCAGCAACCAGGGGATCGGCTATGGCTACACCTTC. Translation gives CASSNQGIGYGYTF. The rearrangement links TRBV28 to TRBJ1-2, with TRBD1 as a possible D gene (6 bases). This CDR3 comprises 14 residues. Trimming cost V 6 bases and J 4 bases, with 15 bases left between them. In germline, CDR1 is MDHEN, CDR2 SYDVKM.

The chain has TRBV28 and TRBJ1-2; D is unresolved. CDR1 is MDHEN, CDR2 SYDVKM, per germline. V was trimmed by 5 bases and J by 8 bases, leaving 15 bases between them. The CDR3 extends over 13 amino acids. CDR3 protein: CASSLGNFQGYTF. The CDR3 DNA follows: TGTGCCAGCAGTCTCGGGAACTTTCAGGGCTACACCTTC.

This clonotype came up many times. The V call is TRBV13, the J call TRBJ2-7; 10 nucleotides align to TRBD1. Germline CDR1 reads PRHDT; CDR2 reads FYEKMQ (reference sequence). The CDR3 loop spans 13 amino acids. Germline trimming cut 5 bases from V and 5 bases from J; bases unmatched to any gene: 3. The CDR3 spells CASSRDRGDEQYF. As DNA, the CDR3 is TGTGCCAGCAGCAGGGACAGGGGAGACGAGCAGTACTTC.

This chain links TRBV19 with TRBJ1-5, with 9 bases lining up with TRBD1. CDR1 is LNHDA, CDR2 SQIVND, per germline (reference sequence). Trimming cost V 10 bases and J 1 base; bases outside gene matches: 14. This CDR3 spans 17 amino acids. CDR3 DNA: TGTGCCACCACCTCCGGGACAGGGCTGAGGAGCAATCAGCCCCAGCATTTT. It specifies CATTSGTGLRSNQPQHF.

This clonotype was detected ten times or more. The chain couples TRBV12-3 or TRBV12-4 to TRBJ2-1, with TRBD2 matching over 9 bases. The junction had 7 bases not matched to a gene; V was cut back by 6 bases and J by 4 bases. The CDR3 totals 15 residues. In nucleotides, the CDR3 is TGTGCCAGCAGACCCCTAGCGGGAAAGTACAATGAGCAGTTCTTC. Protein product: CASRPLAGKYNEQFF.

In DNA form, the CDR3 reads TGTGCCAGGCGAGACAGACAACCACGAAGCTCCTACGAGCAGTACTTC. It codes for CARRDRQPRSSYEQYF. V and J are TRBV27 and TRBJ2-7; D perhaps matches TRBD1 (5 bases). Trimming removed 9 bases at V and 0 bases at J, with 21 bases between. The CDR3 length is 16 residues. Germline V gives CDR1 MNHEY, CDR2 SMNVEV (reference sequence).

There are a few counts of this clonotype. The V gene is TRBV29-1, the J gene TRBJ2-2; TRBD1 or TRBD2 may be the D gene (5 bases each). Trimming removed 1 base at V and 3 bases at J, with 9 bases between. CDR1 is SQVTM and CDR2 is ANQGSEA in the germline V gene. The CDR3 runs 14 residues. CDR3 loop: CSVEVGTYTGELFF. In nucleotides, the CDR3 is TGCAGCGTTGAAGTGGGGACGTACACCGGGGAGCTGTTTTTT.

V and J are TRBV5-1 and TRBJ1-2, with TRBD1 matching 8 bases. V dropped 0 bases and J dropped 4; count of bases not matched to a gene: 5. CDR1 and CDR2 from the germline V gene are SGHRS and YFSETQ. The CDR3 spans 15 residues. The CDR3 spells CASSLATQGAYGYTF. DNA for the CDR3: TGCGCCAGCAGCTTGGCCACCCAGGGGGCCTATGGCTACACCTTC. Together with reference TRBV5-1 and TRBJ1-2, the CDR3 gives the full variable domain: KAGVTQTPRYLIKTRGQQVTLSCSPISGHRSVSWYQQTPGQGLQFLFEYFSETQRNKGNFPGRFSGRQFSNSRSEMNVSTLELGDSALYLCASSLATQGAYGYTFGSGTRLTVV.

The table lists this clonotype with many counts. The chain employs TRBV7-6 and TRBJ2-1; D ambiguous. CDR3 length equals 18 residues. V was shortened by 5 bases and J by 15 bases, with 35 bases between the two germline ends. Germline V gene data show CDR1 as SGHVS and CDR2 as FNYEAQ. The CDR3 bases are TGTGCCAGCAGCCCGAGCCAAACAGAAACAAGCTTGTATGGTTGGCTGTTCTTC. Protein: CASSPSQTETSLYGWLFF. Based on the CDR3 plus reference TRBV7-6 and TRBJ2-1, the full variable domain is GAGVSQSPRYKVTKRGQDVALRCDPISGHVSLYWYRQALGQGPEFLTYFNYEAQQDKSGLPNDRFSAERPEGSISTLTIQRTEQRDSAMYRCASSPSQTETSLYGWLFFGPGTRLTVL.

This chain connects TRBV28 to TRBJ2-3; the D is unclear. Germline V CDR1 and CDR2: MDHEN, SYDVKM. This CDR3 contains 14 residues. V lost 5 bases, J lost 0 bases, and 9 bases lay in between. CDR3 bases: TGTGCCAGCAGTCAGAGTACTAGCACAGATACGCAGTATTTT. This codes for CASSQSTSTDTQYF. The complete variable domain, with remaining parts taken from reference TRBV28 and TRBJ2-3, reads DVKVTQSSRYLVKRTGEKVFLECVQDMDHENMFWYRQDPGLGLRLIYFSYDVKMKEKGDIPEGYSVSREKKERFSLILESASTNQTSMYLCASSQSTSTDTQYFGPGTRLTVL.

This clonotype has ten or more counts. The rearrangement joins TRBV11-2 to TRBJ2-1, with 12 nucleotides matching TRBD2. The germline CDR1 and CDR2 sequences are SGHAT and FQNNGV. V lost 5 bases and J lost 6; bases outside the gene matches: 14. The CDR3 has 18 residues. This chain's CDR3 is CASSLPTLTSGRGNEQFF. The CDR3 coding sequence is TGTGCCAGCAGCCTACCGACTTTGACTAGCGGGAGAGGCAATGAGCAGTTCTTC.

Ten or more counts support this clonotype. The rearrangement uses TRBV20-1 and TRBJ2-5; 11 bases line up with TRBD2. Trimming took 5 bases from V and 2 from J; bases not matched to a gene: 4. The CDR3 contains 14 residues. Germline CDR1 reads DFQATT; CDR2 reads SNEGSKA (reference sequence). CDR3: CSAPGTSGQETQYF. The CDR3 DNA is TGCAGTGCTCCCGGGACTAGCGGACAAGAGACCCAGTACTTC.

In this sample, this clonotype turned up many times. The rearrangement uses TRBV20-1 and TRBJ1-4; tentatively, D is TRBD1 (6 bases). V lost 2 bases and J 8 bases, leaving 12 bases between the germline ends. The germline V gene has CDR1 DFQATT and CDR2 SNEGSKA (reference sequence). This CDR3 is built from 13 residues. The CDR3 DNA sequence: TGCAGTGCTAGACTTGCCGGGGGCGAAAAACTGTTTTTT. Its translation: CSARLAGGEKLFF.

The table lists this clonotype with many counts. CDR3 residues: CASSLESRNYGYTF. DNA for the CDR3: TGTGCCAGCAGCTTAGAATCCAGAAACTATGGCTACACCTTC. This chain connects TRBV7-9 to TRBJ1-2; D is ambiguous. CDR3 length: 14 amino acids. V was trimmed by 1 base and J by 2 bases, leaving 8 bases between them. Germline CDR1 SEHNR, CDR2 FQNEAQ (reference sequence).